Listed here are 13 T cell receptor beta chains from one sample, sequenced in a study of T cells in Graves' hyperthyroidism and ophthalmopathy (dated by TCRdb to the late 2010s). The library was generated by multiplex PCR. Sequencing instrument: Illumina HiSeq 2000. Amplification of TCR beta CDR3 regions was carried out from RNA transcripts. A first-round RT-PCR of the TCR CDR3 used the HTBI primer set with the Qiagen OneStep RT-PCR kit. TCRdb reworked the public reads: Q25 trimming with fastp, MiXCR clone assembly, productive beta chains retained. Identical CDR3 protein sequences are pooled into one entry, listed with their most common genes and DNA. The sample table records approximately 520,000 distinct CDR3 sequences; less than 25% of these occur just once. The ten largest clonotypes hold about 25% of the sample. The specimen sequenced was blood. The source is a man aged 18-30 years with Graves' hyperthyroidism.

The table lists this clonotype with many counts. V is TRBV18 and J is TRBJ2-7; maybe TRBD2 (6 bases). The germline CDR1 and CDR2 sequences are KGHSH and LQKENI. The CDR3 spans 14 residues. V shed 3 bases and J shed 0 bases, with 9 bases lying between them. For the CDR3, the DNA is TGTGCCAGCTCACCGCGGGACTTCTCCTACGAGCAGTACTTC. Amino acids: CASSPRDFSYEQYF.

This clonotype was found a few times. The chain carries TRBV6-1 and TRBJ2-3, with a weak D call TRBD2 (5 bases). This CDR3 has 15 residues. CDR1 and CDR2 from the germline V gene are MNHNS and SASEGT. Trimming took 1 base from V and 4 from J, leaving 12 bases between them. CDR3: CASSEVPLAPDTQYF. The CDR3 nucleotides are TGTGCCAGCAGTGAAGTCCCGCTAGCACCAGATACGCAGTATTTT.

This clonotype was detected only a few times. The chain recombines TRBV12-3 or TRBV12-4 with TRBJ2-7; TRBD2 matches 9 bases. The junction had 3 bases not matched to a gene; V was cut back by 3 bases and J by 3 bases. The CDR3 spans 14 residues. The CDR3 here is CASSFSGSGYEQYF. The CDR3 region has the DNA TGTGCCAGCAGTTTTAGCGGGAGTGGCTACGAGCAGTACTTC.

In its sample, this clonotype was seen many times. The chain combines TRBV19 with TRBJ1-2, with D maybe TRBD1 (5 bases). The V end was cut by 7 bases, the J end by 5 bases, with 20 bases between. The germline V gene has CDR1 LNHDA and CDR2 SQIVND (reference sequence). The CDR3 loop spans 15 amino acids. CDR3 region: CASTPGAIFWYGYTF. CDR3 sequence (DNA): TGTGCCAGTACCCCCGGGGCCATTTTCTGGTATGGCTACACCTTC. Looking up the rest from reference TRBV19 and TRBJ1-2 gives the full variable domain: DGGITQSPKYLFRKEGQNVTLSCEQNLNHDAMYWYRQDPGQGLRLIYYSQIVNDFQKGDIAEGYSVSREKKESFPLTVTSAQKNPTAFYLCASTPGAIFWYGYTFGSGTRLTVV.

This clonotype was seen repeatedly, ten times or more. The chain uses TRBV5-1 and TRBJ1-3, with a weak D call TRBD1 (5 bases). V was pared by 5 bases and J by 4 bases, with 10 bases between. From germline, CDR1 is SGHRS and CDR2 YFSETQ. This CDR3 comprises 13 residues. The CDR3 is CASRGGAGNTIYF. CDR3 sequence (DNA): TGCGCCAGCAGAGGTGGGGCGGGAAACACCATATATTTT. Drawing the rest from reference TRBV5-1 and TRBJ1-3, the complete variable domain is KAGVTQTPRYLIKTRGQQVTLSCSPISGHRSVSWYQQTPGQGLQFLFEYFSETQRNKGNFPGRFSGRQFSNSRSEMNVSTLELGDSALYLCASRGGAGNTIYFGEGSWLTVV.

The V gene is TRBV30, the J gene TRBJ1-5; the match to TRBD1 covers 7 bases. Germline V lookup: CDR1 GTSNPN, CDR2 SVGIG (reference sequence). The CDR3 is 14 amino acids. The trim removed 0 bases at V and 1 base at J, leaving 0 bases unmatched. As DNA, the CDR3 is TGTGCCTGGAGTGTACAGGGGAGCAATCAGCCCCAGCATTTT. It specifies CAWSVQGSNQPQHF.

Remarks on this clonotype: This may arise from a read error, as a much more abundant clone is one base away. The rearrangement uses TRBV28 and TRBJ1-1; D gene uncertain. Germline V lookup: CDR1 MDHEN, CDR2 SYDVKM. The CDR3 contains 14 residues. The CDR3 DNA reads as TGTGCCGGCAGTTTTGAGGGTAGTAGCACTGAAGCTTTCTTT. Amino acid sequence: CAGSFEGSSTEAFF.

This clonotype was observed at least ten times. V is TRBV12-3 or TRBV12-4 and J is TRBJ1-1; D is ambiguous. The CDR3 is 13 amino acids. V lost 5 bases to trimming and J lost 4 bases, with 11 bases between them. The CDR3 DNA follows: TGTGCCAGCAGTCACCCCTGGGGCACTGAAGCTTTCTTT. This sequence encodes CASSHPWGTEAFF.

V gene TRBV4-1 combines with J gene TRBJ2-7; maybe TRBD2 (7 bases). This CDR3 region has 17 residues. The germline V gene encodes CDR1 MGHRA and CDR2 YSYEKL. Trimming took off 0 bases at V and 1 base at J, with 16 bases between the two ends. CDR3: CASSQEGGAKPSYEQYF. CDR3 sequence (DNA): TGCGCCAGCAGCCAAGAGGGGGGGGCAAAACCATCCTACGAGCAGTACTTC.

CDR3 in DNA: TGTGCCAGCAGGCCCGGTTTACAGGGCTATGGCTACACCTTC. Translation: CASRPGLQGYGYTF. The J gene is TRBJ1-2, the V gene TRBV12-3 or TRBV12-4, with a possible D match to TRBD1 (6 bases). Deletions cut 6 bases from V and 4 bases from J, with 15 bases between. This CDR3 contains 14 residues.

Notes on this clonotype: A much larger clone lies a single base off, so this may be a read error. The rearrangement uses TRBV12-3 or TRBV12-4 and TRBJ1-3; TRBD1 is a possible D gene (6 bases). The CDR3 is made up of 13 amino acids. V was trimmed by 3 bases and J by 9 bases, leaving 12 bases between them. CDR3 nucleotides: TGTGCCAGCAGTTTCAACAGGGATGGCACCATATATTTT. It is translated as CASSFNRDGTIYF.

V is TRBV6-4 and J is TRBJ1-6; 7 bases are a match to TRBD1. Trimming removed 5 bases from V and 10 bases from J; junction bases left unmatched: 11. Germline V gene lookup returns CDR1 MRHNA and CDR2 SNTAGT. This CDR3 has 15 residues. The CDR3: CASSYGQVGRSPLHF. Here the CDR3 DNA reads TGTGCCAGCAGTTACGGACAGGTGGGGAGGTCACCCCTCCACTTT.

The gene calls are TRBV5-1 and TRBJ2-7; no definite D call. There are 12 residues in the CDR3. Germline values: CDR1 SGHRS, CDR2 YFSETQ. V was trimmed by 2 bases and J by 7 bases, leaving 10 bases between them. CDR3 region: CASSFELGEQYF. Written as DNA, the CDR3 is TGCGCCAGCAGCTTCGAATTAGGGGAGCAGTACTTC.